The source of this TCR beta chain is a study of long-term antiretroviral therapy in people with HIV. Of note for this clone: What it binds is unknown.

In each sample, roughly 0.95-10 million cryopreserved PBMC were present before DNA extraction. General study results and limits: Clonal expansions arising prior to ART prevailed in the repertoire at every time point.

The CDR3 extends over 14 amino acids. Germline-derived CDR1 and CDR2 are SGHDT and YYEEEE. The V gene end was trimmed by 4 bases and the J gene end by 2 bases; junction bases not matched to a gene: 3. Sequencing relied on immunoSEQ assay v3.0, run at survey level. The data were produced by immunoSEQ multiplex PCR, yet TCRdb's version contains in-frame clones alone and is incomplete. The sample shows about 35,000 clones, approximately 75% of them seen only once. Sample: unsorted PBMCs, taken 3 years after starting antiretroviral therapy. The chain combines TRBV5-6 with TRBJ2-5, with 9 nucleotides matching TRBD1. This TCR was sampled from a man aged 50-59 years with HIV. The CDR3 DNA is TGTGCCAGCAGCCCGGGACAGGGACAAGAGACCCAGTACTTC. This translates into CASSPGQGQETQYF.